Each of the 14 T cell receptor beta chains below was sequenced from the same sample in a study of shared clonotypes between healthy human individuals. Here immunoSEQ multiplex PCR was the method, and the copy in TCRdb shows in-frame clones only, minus some. The table records over 800,000 clones, almost 95% of them present only once. Naive-designated CD8 cells lacked CD45RO, were positively enriched for CCR7, and omitted terminally differentiated effector memory CD45RA+ cells. What was sequenced was naive CD8+ T cells sorted from blood. These receptors came from a man aged 25 to 40 in good health.

V gene TRBV7-2 combines with J gene TRBJ2-7, with D perhaps TRBD1 (6 bases). Germline loops: CDR1 SGHTA, CDR2 FQGNSA. The CDR3 covers 14 residues. V was cut by 5 bases and J by 2 bases, with 13 bases left in between. The CDR3 nucleotides are TGTGCCAGCAGCCAACCGGGACAAACCTACGAGCAGTACTTC. Translating it yields CASSQPGQTYEQYF.

The chain joins TRBV18 to TRBJ1-1; D gene ambiguous. This CDR3 is 13 amino acids long. The germline CDR1 and CDR2 sequences are KGHSH and LQKENI. Trimming took 2 bases from V and 3 from J, leaving 7 bases between them. The CDR3 protein is CASSPLGYTEAFF. The CDR3 bases are TGTGCCAGCTCACCATTGGGGTACACTGAAGCTTTCTTT.

The V and J genes are TRBV29-1 and TRBJ2-1; 8 nucleotides align to TRBD2. The CDR3 length is 19 residues. V was clipped by 2 bases and J by 5 bases; unmatched bases: 20. Germline CDR1 and CDR2: SQVTM and ANQGSEA. The CDR3 DNA follows: TGCAGCGTTGAACCACTAGCGGATGGTCCTGGGTGGGGCAACAATGAGCAGTTCTTC. It encodes CSVEPLADGPGWGNNEQFF.

This clone was seen only once. CDR3 amino acids: CASSPRDEAGELFF. CDR3 nucleotides: TGTGCCAGCAGCCCGAGGGACGAGGCCGGGGAGCTGTTTTTT. The chain carries TRBV7-9 and TRBJ2-2; D possibly uses TRBD1 or TRBD2 (5 bases each). The CDR3 covers 14 residues. V dropped 5 bases and J dropped 6 bases, with 13 bases sitting between them. The germline gives CDR1 SEHNR, CDR2 FQNEAQ (reference sequence). The complete variable domain, with remaining parts taken from reference TRBV7-9 and TRBJ2-2, reads DTGVSQNPRHKITKRGQNVTFRCDPISEHNRLYWYRQTLGQGPEFLTYFQNEAQLEKSRLLSDRFSAERPKGSFSTLEIQRTEQGDSAMYLCASSPRDEAGELFFGEGSRLTVL.

This chain joins TRBV27 and TRBJ2-1; 9 nucleotides match TRBD1. CDR3 length equals 15 residues. J was trimmed by 9 bases and V by 2 bases; bases with no gene match: 8. From germline, CDR1 is MNHEY and CDR2 SMNVEV (reference sequence). CDR3 residues: CASSLPDRGGGEQFF. The CDR3 DNA follows: TGTGCCAGCAGTTTACCGGACAGGGGCGGGGGTGAGCAGTTCTTC.

This chain links TRBV28 with TRBJ2-7; D is unclear. The CDR3 covers 14 residues. The V gene lost 8 bases and the J gene lost 4 bases, with 18 bases spanning the gap. CDR1 is MDHEN, CDR2 SYDVKM, per germline. Here the CDR3 DNA reads TGTGCCAGCTGTCGATGGGAAGATTTATACGAGCAGTACTTC. The encoded protein is CASCRWEDLYEQYF.

The rearrangement joins TRBV5-4 to TRBJ2-7; no clear D gene. V gave up 5 bases and J gave up 1 base, with 7 bases separating them. The CDR3 runs 12 residues. Germline loops: CDR1 SGHNT, CDR2 YYREEE (reference sequence). The CDR3 loop reads CASRDGSYEQYF. The CDR3 DNA is TGTGCCAGCAGGGACGGGTCCTACGAGCAGTACTTC.

The V call is TRBV27, the J call TRBJ2-1; 9 nucleotides match TRBD1. V lost 3 bases and J lost 4; bases outside the gene matches: 10. The germline CDR1 and CDR2 sequences are MNHEY and SMNVEV (reference sequence). This CDR3 has 17 amino acids. As DNA, the CDR3 is TGTGCCAGCAGTTTTGGACAGGGGATGGCCATATACAATGAGCAGTTCTTC. It translates to CASSFGQGMAIYNEQFF.

This chain joins TRBV7-9 and TRBJ2-7, with a possible D match to TRBD1 (6 bases). This CDR3 comprises 13 residues. CDR1 SEHNR and CDR2 FQNEAQ come from the germline V gene (reference sequence). CDR3: CAIESGDSYEQYF. CDR3 coding DNA: TGTGCTATAGAATCAGGGGACTCCTACGAGCAGTACTTC.

The chain carries TRBV10-3 and TRBJ2-1; 10 nucleotides align to TRBD2. After removal of 6 bases from V and 0 bases from J, the junction contained 11 bases not matched to a gene. Germline V CDR1 and CDR2: ENHRY, SYGVKD. The CDR3 covers 18 residues. CDR3 sequence reads: CAIRTTSGLRSSYNEQFF. For the CDR3, the DNA is TGTGCCATCAGGACGACTAGCGGGCTAAGGTCCTCCTACAATGAGCAGTTCTTC.

This clone was detected once. This chain joins TRBV7-9 and TRBJ2-7; no firm D call. The CDR3 spans 13 residues. With 2 bases removed from V and 5 bases from J, the gap between germline ends came to 10 bases. The germline CDR1 and CDR2 sequences are SEHNR and FQNEAQ (reference sequence). The CDR3: CASSLSVIHEQYF. DNA for the CDR3: TGTGCCAGCAGCTTATCAGTGATCCACGAGCAGTACTTC.

This chain joins TRBV14 and TRBJ2-7; either TRBD1 or TRBD2 may supply D (5 bases each). V was pared by 3 bases and J by 4 bases, with 16 bases between. The CDR3 has 15 amino acids. Germline V gene sequence: CDR1 SGHDN, CDR2 FVKESK. In DNA, the CDR3 is TGTGCCAGCAGCCACTATTCGGGGCTGAGGTACGAGCAGTACTTC. Amino acids: CASSHYSGLRYEQYF.

The CDR3 loop is CASSLVLSNNEQFF. The CDR3 DNA reads as TGTGCCAGCAGCTTAGTGTTGTCCAACAATGAGCAGTTCTTC. The rearrangement uses TRBV7-2 and TRBJ2-1; D is ambiguous. The V gene's germline CDR1 is SGHTA and CDR2 FQGNSA. The V and J ends lost 1 base and 5 bases respectively, with 9 bases between them. This CDR3 contains 14 residues.

For this clone: The same CDR3 can be traced to other DNA sequences in this sample. The rearrangement joins TRBV9 to TRBJ2-5; D tentatively fits TRBD1 or TRBD2 (5 bases each). V was clipped by 4 bases and J by 2 bases, with 12 bases between them. The length of the CDR3 is 14 residues. Looked up from germline, CDR1 is SGDLS and CDR2 is YYNGEE. As DNA, the CDR3 is TGTGCCAGCAGCCCCGGGACGGCACAAGAGACCCAGTACTTC. It specifies CASSPGTAQETQYF.